Sequencing of this T cell receptor beta chain was carried out in a study of OX40 agonist ivuxolimab in advanced cancers. Study information: Two patients with cutaneous melanoma and one with hepatocellular carcinoma, three in total, showed partial responses.

Trimming left V 7 bases short and J 5 bases short, with 11 bases between. The length of the CDR3 is 13 residues. Germline values: CDR1 LNHDA, CDR2 SQIVND (reference sequence). Some clones are missing from TCRdb's copy, which holds only in-frame ones; the method was immunoSEQ multiplex PCR. The table lists about 99,000 clones, around 94% of them singletons. The sequence was obtained from an adult with an advanced solid tumor such as melanoma, head and neck, liver or kidney cancer. Here the sequenced sample was CD4+ or CD8+ T cells sorted from blood, taken in a trial of the OX40 agonist ivuxolimab. V gene TRBV19 combines with J gene TRBJ1-4; D not resolved. The CDR3 sequence: CASTTGRNEKLFF. The CDR3 DNA follows: TGTGCCAGTACCACCGGGCGGAATGAAAAACTGTTTTTT.